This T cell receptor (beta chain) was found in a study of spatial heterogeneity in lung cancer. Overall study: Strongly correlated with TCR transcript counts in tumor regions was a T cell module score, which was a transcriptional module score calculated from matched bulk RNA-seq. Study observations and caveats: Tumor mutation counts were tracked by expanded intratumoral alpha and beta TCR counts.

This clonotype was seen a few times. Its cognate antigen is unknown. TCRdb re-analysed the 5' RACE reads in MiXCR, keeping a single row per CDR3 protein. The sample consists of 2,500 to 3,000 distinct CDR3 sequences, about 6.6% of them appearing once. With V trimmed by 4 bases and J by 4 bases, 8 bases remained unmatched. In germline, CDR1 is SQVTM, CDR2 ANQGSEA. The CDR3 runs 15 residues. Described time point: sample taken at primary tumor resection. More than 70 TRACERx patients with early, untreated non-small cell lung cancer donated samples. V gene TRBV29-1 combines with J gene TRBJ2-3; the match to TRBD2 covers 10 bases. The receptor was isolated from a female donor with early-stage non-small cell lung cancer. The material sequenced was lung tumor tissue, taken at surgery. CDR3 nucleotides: TGCAGCGTTGGATCTAGCGGGGGTTATGCAGATACGCAGTATTTT. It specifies CSVGSSGGYADTQYF.